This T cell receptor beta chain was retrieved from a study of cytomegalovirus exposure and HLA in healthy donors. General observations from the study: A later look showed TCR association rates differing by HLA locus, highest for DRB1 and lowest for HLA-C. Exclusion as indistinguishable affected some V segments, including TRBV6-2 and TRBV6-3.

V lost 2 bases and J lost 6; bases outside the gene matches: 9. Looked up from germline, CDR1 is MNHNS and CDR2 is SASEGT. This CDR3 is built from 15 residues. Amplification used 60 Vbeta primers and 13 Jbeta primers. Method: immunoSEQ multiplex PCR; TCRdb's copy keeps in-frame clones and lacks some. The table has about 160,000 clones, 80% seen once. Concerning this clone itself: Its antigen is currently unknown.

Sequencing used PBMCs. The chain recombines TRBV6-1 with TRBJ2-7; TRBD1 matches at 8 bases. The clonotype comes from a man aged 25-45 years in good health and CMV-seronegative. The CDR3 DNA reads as TGTGCCAGCAGTGAAAGGTCAGGGGGCAGGATCGAGCAGTACTTC. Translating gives CASSERSGGRIEQYF.